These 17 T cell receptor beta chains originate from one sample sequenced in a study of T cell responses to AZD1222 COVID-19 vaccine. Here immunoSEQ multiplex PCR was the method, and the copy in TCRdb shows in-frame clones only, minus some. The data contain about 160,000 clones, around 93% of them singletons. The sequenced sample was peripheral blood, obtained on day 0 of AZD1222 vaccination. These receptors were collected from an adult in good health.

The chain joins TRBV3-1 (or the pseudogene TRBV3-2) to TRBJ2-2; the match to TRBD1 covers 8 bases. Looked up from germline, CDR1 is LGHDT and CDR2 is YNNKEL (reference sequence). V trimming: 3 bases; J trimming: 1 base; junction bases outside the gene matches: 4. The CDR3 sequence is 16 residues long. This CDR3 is CASSHRTGQNTGELFF. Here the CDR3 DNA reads TGTGCCAGCAGCCATCGGACAGGGCAGAACACCGGGGAGCTGTTTTTT.

The CDR3 region is CAIGAPLGTLNEQFF. For the CDR3, the DNA is TGTGCCATCGGGGCGCCTTTGGGAACCCTCAATGAGCAGTTCTTC. This chain uses TRBV10-3 with TRBJ2-1, with D possibly matching TRBD1 (5 bases). The CDR3 contains 15 residues. CDR1 and CDR2 from the germline V gene are ENHRY and SYGVKD. The V end was cut by 8 bases, the J end by 6 bases, with 20 bases between.

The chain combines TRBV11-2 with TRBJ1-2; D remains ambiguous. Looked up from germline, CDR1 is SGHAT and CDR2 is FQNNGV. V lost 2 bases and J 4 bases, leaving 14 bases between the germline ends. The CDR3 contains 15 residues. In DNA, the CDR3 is TGTGCCAGCAGCTTATCTCTAGAGGCGGTCTATGGCTACACCTTC. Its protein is CASSLSLEAVYGYTF.

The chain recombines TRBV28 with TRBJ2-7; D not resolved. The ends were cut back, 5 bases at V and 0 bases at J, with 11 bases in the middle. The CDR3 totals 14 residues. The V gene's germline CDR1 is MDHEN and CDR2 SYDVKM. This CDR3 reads CASSPSTGSYEQYF. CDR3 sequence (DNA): TGTGCCAGCAGTCCCTCGACTGGCTCCTACGAGCAGTACTTC.

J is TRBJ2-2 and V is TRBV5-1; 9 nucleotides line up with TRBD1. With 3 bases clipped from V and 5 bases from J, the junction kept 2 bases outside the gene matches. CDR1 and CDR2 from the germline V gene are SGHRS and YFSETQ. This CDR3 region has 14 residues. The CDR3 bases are TGCGCCAGCAGCTGGGGACAGGGTACCGGGGAGCTGTTTTTT. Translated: CASSWGQGTGELFF.

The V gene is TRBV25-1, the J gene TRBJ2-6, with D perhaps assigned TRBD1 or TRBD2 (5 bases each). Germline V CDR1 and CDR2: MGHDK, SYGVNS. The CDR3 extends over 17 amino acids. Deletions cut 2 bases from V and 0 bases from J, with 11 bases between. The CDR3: CASSEGGRYSGANVLTF. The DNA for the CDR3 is TGTGCCAGCAGTGAAGGGGGACGGTACTCTGGGGCCAACGTCCTGACTTTC.

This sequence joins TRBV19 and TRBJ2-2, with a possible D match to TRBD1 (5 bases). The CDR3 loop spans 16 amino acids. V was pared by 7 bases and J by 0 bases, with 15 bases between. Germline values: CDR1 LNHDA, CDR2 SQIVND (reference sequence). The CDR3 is CASTPDSLSNTGELFF. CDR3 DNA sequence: TGTGCCAGTACCCCTGACAGTTTATCGAACACCGGGGAGCTGTTTTTT.

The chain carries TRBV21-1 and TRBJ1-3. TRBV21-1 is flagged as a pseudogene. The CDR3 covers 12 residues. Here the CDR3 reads CASSKALNTIYF. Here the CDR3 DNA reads TGTGCCAGCAGCAAAGCGCTTAACACCATATATTTT.

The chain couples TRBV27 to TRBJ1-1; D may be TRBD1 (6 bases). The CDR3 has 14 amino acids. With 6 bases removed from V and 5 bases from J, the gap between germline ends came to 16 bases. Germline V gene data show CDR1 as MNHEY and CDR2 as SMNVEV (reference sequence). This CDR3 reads CASSLKQGGTEAFF. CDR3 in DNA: TGTGCCAGCAGCTTAAAACAGGGTGGGACTGAAGCTTTCTTT.

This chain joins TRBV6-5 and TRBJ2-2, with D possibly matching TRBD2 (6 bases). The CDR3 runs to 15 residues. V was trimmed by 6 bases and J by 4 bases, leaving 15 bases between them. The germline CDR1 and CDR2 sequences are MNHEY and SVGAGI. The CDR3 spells CASSWDFLITGELFF. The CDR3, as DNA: TGTGCCAGCAGCTGGGACTTCCTGATCACCGGGGAGCTGTTTTTT.

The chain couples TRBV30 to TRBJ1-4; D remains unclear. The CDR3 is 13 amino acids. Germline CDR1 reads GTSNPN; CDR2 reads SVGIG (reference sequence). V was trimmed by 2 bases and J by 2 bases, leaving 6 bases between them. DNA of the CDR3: TGTGCCTGGAGTTCTACCACTAATGAAAAACTGTTTTTT. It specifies CAWSSTTNEKLFF.

The CDR3 spells CASMTVAKNIQYF. CDR3 nucleotides: TGTGCCAGCATGACTGTAGCCAAAAACATTCAGTACTTC. V is TRBV28 and J is TRBJ2-4; D is undetermined. The germline CDR1 and CDR2 sequences are MDHEN and SYDVKM. The germline V and J ends were trimmed by 7 bases and 0 bases, with 7 bases remaining between them. The CDR3 is made up of 13 amino acids.

DNA for the CDR3: TGTGCCAGCAGACTTAGCGGATTACAAAATGAGCAGTTCTTC. This gives the protein CASRLSGLQNEQFF. The V call is TRBV6-4, the J call TRBJ2-1; D may be TRBD2 (6 bases). Germline V CDR1 and CDR2: MRHNA, SNTAGT. This CDR3 comprises 14 residues. V dropped 6 bases and J dropped 7 bases, with 16 bases sitting between them.

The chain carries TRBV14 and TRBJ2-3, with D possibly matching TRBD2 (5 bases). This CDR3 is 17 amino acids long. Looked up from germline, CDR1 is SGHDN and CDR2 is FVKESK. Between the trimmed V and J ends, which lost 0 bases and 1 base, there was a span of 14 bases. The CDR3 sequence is CASSQDWASRGTDTQYF. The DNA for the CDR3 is TGTGCCAGCAGCCAAGATTGGGCTTCGAGGGGCACAGATACGCAGTATTTT.

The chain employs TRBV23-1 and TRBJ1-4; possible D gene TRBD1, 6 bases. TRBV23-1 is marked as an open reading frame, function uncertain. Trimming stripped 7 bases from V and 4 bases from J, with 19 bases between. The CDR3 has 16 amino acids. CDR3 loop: CASIIYGGRGNEKLFF. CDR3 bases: TGCGCCAGCATTATCTATGGGGGGCGCGGTAATGAAAAACTGTTTTTT.

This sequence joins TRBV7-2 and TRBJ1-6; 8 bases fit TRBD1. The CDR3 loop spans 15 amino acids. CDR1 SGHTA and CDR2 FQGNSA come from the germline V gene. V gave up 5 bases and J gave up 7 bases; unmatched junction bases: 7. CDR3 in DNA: TGTGCCAGCAGCCCCCGACAGGGGTACAATTCACCCCTCCACTTT. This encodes CASSPRQGYNSPLHF.

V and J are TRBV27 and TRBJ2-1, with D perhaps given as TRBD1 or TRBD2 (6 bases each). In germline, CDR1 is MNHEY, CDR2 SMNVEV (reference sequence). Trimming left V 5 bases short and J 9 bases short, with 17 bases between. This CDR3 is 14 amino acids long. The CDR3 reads CASSNRDLVIEQFF. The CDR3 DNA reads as TGTGCCAGCAGTAACAGGGACTTAGTGATTGAGCAGTTCTTC.